The clone carrying this TCR beta chain occurred once. The antigen is not known. The junction shows a germline mismatch at one end, possibly a read error. Three rounds of nested PCR, following a modified ARM-PCR protocol, produced the TCRbeta library. TCRdb recomputed calls from the multiplex PCR reads with MiXCR, one row per CDR3 protein. Among 100,000 or so distinct CDR3 sequences listed, 65% were seen once. The template was RNA from unsorted bulk tissue. More than 3 cm separated this lung sample from the edge of the tumor. Donors were chemotherapy-naive, newly diagnosed lung cancer surgical patients in China, August–late 2014. The data are from a study of tumor and adjacent non-tumor tissue in lung cancer. Looking at the study overall: Aged about 30 to 85 years, patients included roughly eleven men and 4 or 5 women with stage I to III disease. Study-level results: In normal lung, the top 100 clones were significantly more dominant than in tumor.

Per the germline V gene, CDR1 is SGHNT and CDR2 is YENEEA. The CDR3 has 13 amino acids. This chain uses TRBV11-3 with TRBJ2-5; D is uncertain. This clonotype was sampled from a man aged 25-45 years with non-small cell lung cancer. The sequencing sample was made of distant non-tumor lung tissue. CDR3 DNA: TGTGCCTGCAGCCCCACCGGTCAAGAGACCCAGTACTTC. This translates into CACSPTGQETQYF.